These T cell receptor beta chains were read from a single sample in a study of shared clonotypes between healthy human individuals. Produced via immunoSEQ multiplex PCR; TCRdb's table is partial and in-frame only. The sample includes about 820,000 clones, 90% to 95% of them seen just once. The specimen was naive CD8+ T cells sorted from blood. The receptor source for this set is a man aged 25-45 years in good health. Each CDR3 is given with its conserved first and last residue. A D gene is named only where the DNA matches it firmly. The size entry is marked missing in some rows and otherwise reads once, few, many or a size class.

>-|TRBV4-1|TRBJ2-7|few
TGCGCCAGCAGCCAGGACGCCAGCGGACTATACGAGCAGTACTTC
CASSQDASGLYEQYF
>TRBD1|TRBV19|TRBJ1-2|-
TGTGCCAGTAGTCACCGGGACAGGGTCCAATTCTGGGGTGGCTACACCTTC
CASSHRDRVQFWGGYTF
>TRBD2|TRBV5-1|TRBJ2-1|-
TGCGCCAGCAGCTTATATTTAGGGACTAGCGGGGTCTCATCCTACAATGAGCAGTTCTTC
CASSLYLGTSGVSSYNEQFF
>-|TRBV4-2|TRBJ2-1|-
TGTGCCAGCAGCCAAGATGGACTCCCTGAGTTCTTC
CASSQDGLPEFF
>-|TRBV6-1|TRBJ2-1|-
TGTGCCAGCAGTGAAGGGTTGGCGGGGAATGAGCAGTTCTTC
CASSEGLAGNEQFF
>TRBD2|TRBV4-1|TRBJ2-1|-
TGCGCCAGCAGCCAAGATCTACTAGCGGGCTCCTACAATGAGCAGTTCTTC
CASSQDLLAGSYNEQFF
>TRBD2|TRBV5-1|TRBJ2-3|-
TGCGCCAGCGGTGAAGCGGGAGGGCCAGGAGATACGCAGTATTTT
CASGEAGGPGDTQYF
>-|TRBV5-4|TRBJ2-7|-
TGTGCCAGCAGCCTGTATCCCCTTCAGCAGTACTTC
CASSLYPLQQYF
>-|TRBV7-9|TRBJ2-5|-
TGTGCCAGCAGCCAAGGCTCAGGCCAAGAGACCCAGTACTTC
CASSQGSGQETQYF
>-|TRBV19|TRBJ1-5|-
TGTGCCAGTAGTATTTCAGGGGCCCAAGGGCCCCAGCATTTT
CASSISGAQGPQHF
>-|TRBV7-9|TRBJ2-2|-
TGTGCCAGCAGCTCTTACGGGATAAGCGGGGAGCTGTTTTTT
CASSSYGISGELFF
>-|TRBV27|TRBJ2-3|-
TGTGCCAGCAGTTTTACGGCTTCTAGCACAGATACGCAGTATTTT
CASSFTASSTDTQYF
>TRBD1|TRBV13|TRBJ1-2|-
TGTGCCAGCAGCTCGGCCTCAACAGGGGGCGTCTATGGCTACACCTTC
CASSSASTGGVYGYTF
>-|TRBV7-6|TRBJ1-1|-
TGTGCCAGCAGACGGGACTCCTACACTGAAGCTTTCTTT
CASRRDSYTEAFF
>TRBD2|TRBV11-2|TRBJ2-1|-
TGTGCCAGCAGCTTAGCACTAGCGGGGCCCTCCTACAATGAGCAGTTCTTC
CASSLALAGPSYNEQFF
>TRBD2|TRBV7-9|TRBJ2-3|-
TGTGCCAGCACCTCGGGACTAGCGGGAGGGCCCGACACAGATACGCAGTATTTT
CASTSGLAGGPDTDTQYF
>TRBD2|TRBV29-1|TRBJ2-7|-
TGCAGCGTTGAAGGGACCGGGACTAGCAGCTACGAGCAGTACTTC
CSVEGTGTSSYEQYF
>TRBD2|TRBV5-4|TRBJ2-1|-
TGTGCCAGCAGCCAGGGACTAGCGGGATGGGGTGAGCAGTTCTTC
CASSQGLAGWGEQFF
>TRBD2|TRBV11-2|TRBJ2-1|-
TGTGCCAGCAGCTCACAAAAGGGGACTAGCGGGAACTACAATGAGCAGTTCTTC
CASSSQKGTSGNYNEQFF
>-|TRBV7-8|TRBJ1-6|-
TGTGCCAGCAGCTTAGTAGTAGGGGCGACGGTGAGCTCCTATAATTCACCCCTCCACTTT
CASSLVVGATVSSYNSPLHF
>-|TRBV7-2|TRBJ2-5|-
TGTGCCAGCAGCTTCACCCCAGGGACTTCAGAGACCCAGTACTTC
CASSFTPGTSETQYF
>TRBD1|TRBV9|TRBJ2-3|-
TGTGCCAGCAGCGCATACTCAGGACAGGGGATAGATACGCAGTATTTT
CASSAYSGQGIDTQYF
>TRBD2|TRBV5-1|TRBJ2-1|-
TGCGCCAGCGGCGACGGACTAGACGGCTTCAATGAGCAGTTCTTC
CASGDGLDGFNEQFF
>-|TRBV4-3|TRBJ1-2|-
TGCGCCAGCAGCCAAACACAGGGAATAAGCGGCTACACCTTC
CASSQTQGISGYTF
>TRBD1|TRBV7-2|TRBJ1-2|-
TGTGCCAGCAGCCTGACAGGGGATTCTGATGGCTACACCTTC
CASSLTGDSDGYTF
>-|TRBV7-9|TRBJ1-1|few
TGTGCCAGCAGCTTAGGTTGGGCAGATATGAACACTGAAGCTTTCTTT
CASSLGWADMNTEAFF
>-|TRBV29-1|TRBJ2-3|-
TGCAGCGTCCCGACATACACAGATACGCAGTATTTT
CSVPTYTDTQYF
>-|TRBV18|TRBJ2-7|-
TGTGCCAGCCATTACGAGCAGTACTTC
CASHYEQYF
>-|TRBV9|TRBJ2-3|-
TGTGCCAGCAGCGGGGGCACAGATACGCAGTATTTT
CASSGGTDTQYF
>-|TRBV10-3|TRBJ2-1|-
TGTGCCATCAGTGAGTCAGGTGGAGAAAGAAATGAGCAGTTCTTC
CAISESGGERNEQFF
>TRBD1|TRBV29-1|TRBJ2-7|-
TGCAGCGCCGTAGGGGGACAGGAGACCTACGAGCAGTACTTC
CSAVGGQETYEQYF
>-|TRBV7-6|TRBJ2-1|-
TGTGCCAGCAGCGCACTAGGTCTGAGTTACAATGAGCAGTTCTTC
CASSALGLSYNEQFF
>TRBD2|TRBV5-1|TRBJ2-7|-
TGCGCCAGCAGCTTGGCGGCTAGCGGGACCCGGAAGGAGCAGTACTTC
CASSLAASGTRKEQYF
>-|TRBV30|TRBJ2-1|-
TGTGCCTGGAGTGTTTCCCCGGCAGGGAACAATGAGCAGTTCTTC
CAWSVSPAGNNEQFF
>-|TRBV14|TRBJ1-1|-
TGTGCCAGCAGCCAAGACGGTCCCACTGAAGCTTTCTTT
CASSQDGPTEAFF
>-|TRBV2|TRBJ1-5|-
TGTGCCAGCAGTGATAAGTTGCACCAGCCCCAGCATTTT
CASSDKLHQPQHF